This TCR beta chain emerged from a study of blood T cell repertoires in COVID-19. Study background: Whether acute or convalescent, the COVID-19 samples came from the United States, Italy and Spain. T cells, B-cell-depleted T cells, or PBMCs supplied cDNA or gDNA.

Per the original methods: Reference gene primer amplification in the assay estimated nucleated cell counts. Profiling relied on immunoSEQ multiplex PCR, and the TCRdb table lists in-frame clones only, not all of them. The V and J calls and the clone size are those of that table, but D and trimming were determined from the DNA. The table lists about 98,000 clones, roughly 92% of them singletons, with roughly 1.9% in the top ten. The V gene end was trimmed by 4 bases and the J gene end by 7 bases; junction bases not matched to a gene: 4. Looked up from germline, CDR1 is SGHTA and CDR2 is FQGNSA. CDR3 size: 14 residues. Patients at the Seattle site were enrolled during active infection and followed longitudinally.

The sample comprised peripheral blood. The chain employs TRBV7-2 and TRBJ1-5; 10 nucleotides align to TRBD1. This TCR derives from a woman aged 50 to 60 with COVID-19, enrolled during active disease. The CDR3 coding sequence is TGTGCCAGCAGCTCGGGGACAGGGGTCCAGCCCCAGCATTTT. Its protein product is CASSSGTGVQPQHF.